The 8 T cell receptor beta chains below all came from one sample that was sequenced in a study of shared clonotypes between healthy human individuals. Using immunoSEQ multiplex PCR, the repertoire was profiled, and TCRdb retains in-frame clones only, with some absent. The table shows millions of clones, with 85% to 95% occurring only once. Sequenced material: naive CD4+ T cells sorted from blood. Subset specified: CD45RA+ positively selected. These receptors were collected from a man aged 18 to 29 in good health.

The chain joins TRBV11-2 to TRBJ2-1; 7 bases fit TRBD2. J was trimmed by 8 bases and V by 5 bases; bases with no gene match: 12. The CDR3 totals 15 residues. From germline, CDR1 is SGHAT and CDR2 FQNNGV. CDR3 sequence reads: CASSPGGSYSHEQFF. CDR3 DNA sequence: TGTGCCAGCAGCCCGGGGGGTAGTTATAGTCATGAGCAGTTCTTC.

Comment on this clone: The same CDR3 also results from other DNA sequences found in this sample. The chain recombines TRBV7-2 with TRBJ2-7; 8 bases are a match to TRBD1. Germline assignment: CDR1 SGHTA and CDR2 FQGNSA. V lost 9 bases to trimming and J lost 0 bases; unmatched junction nucleotides: 7. CDR3 length: 14 residues. The CDR3 spells CASSRDRSSYEQYF. DNA of the CDR3: TGTGCCAGTAGCCGGGACAGGAGCTCCTACGAGCAGTACTTC.

V gene TRBV9 combines with J gene TRBJ2-3; 11 bases line up with TRBD2. In germline, CDR1 is SGDLS, CDR2 YYNGEE. V lost 3 bases to trimming and J lost 0 bases; unmatched junction nucleotides: 3. The CDR3 spans 16 residues. The CDR3 sequence is CASSGGTSGSTDTQYF. CDR3 nucleotides: TGTGCCAGCAGCGGCGGGACTAGCGGTAGCACAGATACGCAGTATTTT.

The chain is built from TRBV6-6 and TRBJ1-4; the D is unclear. V lost 5 bases, J lost 11 bases, and 15 bases lay in between. CDR3 length: 13 residues. Per germline, CDR1 MNHNY and CDR2 SVGAGI (reference sequence). Here the CDR3 DNA reads TGTGCCAGCAGTATACAAGGTGGCGATAAACTGTTTTTT. As protein: CASSIQGGDKLFF.

This clone was counted many times. The V call is TRBV10-3, the J call TRBJ2-2; 10 nucleotides match TRBD1. The germline gives CDR1 ENHRY, CDR2 SYGVKD. J lost 6 bases, V lost 8 bases, and 3 bases had no gene match. The CDR3 extends over 13 amino acids. This chain's CDR3 is CAIGGQGAGELFF. As DNA, the CDR3 is TGTGCCATCGGCGGACAGGGGGCCGGGGAGCTGTTTTTT.

This chain joins TRBV5-1 and TRBJ2-1; D is unclear. The ends were cut back, 2 bases at V and 8 bases at J, with 5 bases in the middle. The CDR3 runs to 11 residues. Germline values: CDR1 SGHRS, CDR2 YFSETQ. Here the CDR3 reads CASSFQYEQFF. The DNA for the CDR3 is TGCGCCAGCAGCTTCCAATATGAGCAGTTCTTC.

This clone appeared once. The rearrangement links TRBV6-5 to TRBJ2-7; 7 positions agree with TRBD1. The CDR3 totals 15 residues. Germline V gene lookup returns CDR1 MNHEY and CDR2 SVGAGI. V lost 4 bases and J lost 3; bases outside the gene matches: 9. The CDR3 DNA sequence: TGTGCCAGCAGTTCGCTGAGGACAGGTGACTACGAGCAGTACTTC. Its translation is CASSSLRTGDYEQYF.

The chain joins TRBV7-9 to TRBJ2-5; unclear D gene. The CDR3 contains 16 residues. Trimming pared 4 bases from V and 3 bases from J, leaving 18 bases between. Germline V lookup: CDR1 SEHNR, CDR2 FQNEAQ (reference sequence). This chain's CDR3 is CASSSPLRAREETQYF. DNA for the CDR3: TGTGCCAGCAGCTCTCCCCTTCGGGCTAGGGAAGAGACCCAGTACTTC.